This T cell receptor beta chain was sequenced for a study of blood T cell repertoires in COVID-19. On the study more broadly: Some COVID-19 samples were acute and others convalescent; all came from the United States, Italy and Spain. Sources were T cells, B-cell-depleted T cells, or PBMCs; the material itself was cDNA or gDNA.

Under the authors' procedure: It was from reference gene primer amplification that nucleated cell counts were estimated. Clones were sequenced by immunoSEQ multiplex PCR, and TCRdb holds only the in-frame ones, with some missing. Clone size and V and J calls were adopted from that table, with D and trimming inferred from the DNA. The repertoire has 200,000 or so clones, around four fifths of them found once; the top ten carry about 4.9%. CDR1 SGHRS and CDR2 YFSETQ come from the germline V gene. V lost 2 bases, J lost 1 base, and 12 bases lay in between. This CDR3 region has 16 residues. The origin of this receptor is a woman aged 25-40 years with acute or convalescent COVID-19. The sequenced sample was peripheral blood. The rearrangement links TRBV5-1 to TRBJ2-2; D perhaps matches TRBD2 (5 bases). The DNA for the CDR3 is TGCGCCAGCAGCTTTTGGCTGGAGGTGAACACCGGGGAGCTGTTTTTT. Amino acid sequence: CASSFWLEVNTGELFF.